This section outlines one TCR beta chain sequence together with its context. The table lists this clone with a count of one. It lacks a known antigen. No per-base quality is available; no much larger clone lies one base away. Sequencing of TCRB CDR3 was done on genomic DNA with the immunoSEQ assay. As for how the authors treated the data: The analyses included only productive TCRB rearrangements. A clone was defined by a unique TCRB CDR3 sequence, and clonality was computed as a productive clonality index based on Shannon entropy. Repertoire overlap for a pair of samples was computed from each clone's template counts relative to total templates per sample. Flow cytometry-measured V-gene usage correlated with V-gene usage from TCRB sequencing, with a Spearman r of about 0.65. TCRdb stores this immuneACCESS table with in-frame sequences only. Part of the clones is absent; in the studies checked, under half of the shortfall reflects unresolved V genes, and no reason is known for the rest. The DNA gave D and trimming, while V, J and clone size come from that table. The sample contains around 12,000 clones, 80% of them found a single time. 14% of the sample is held by the ten biggest clonotypes.

This record belongs to a study of somatic mutations in cytotoxic T cells in rheumatoid arthritis (dated by TCRdb to about 2017). Looking at the study overall: A FACSAria II or Sony SH800 was used to flow-sort some V beta antibody-stained T-cell populations at nearly 100% purity, and TCRB sequencing was also done on sorted V beta1+ cells. In newly diagnosed rheumatoid arthritis without treatment, the study examined if expanded CD8+ T-cell clones harbor somatic mutations, relying on TCRB deep sequencing to characterize clonality. TCRB deep sequencing covered roughly 60 patients with rheumatoid arthritis along with around 22 healthy controls. Patient and control groups had essentially identical median ages.

With a median age of around 52 years (range roughly 20-80) and approximately 55% female, the healthy controls consisted of about 20 blood donors whose buffy coats were used. On an AutoMACS, CD4+ and CD8+ cells were isolated via positive magnetic bead selection, and their purity was verified by flow cytometry. Peripheral blood mononuclear cells were isolated by Ficoll-Paque PLUS density gradient separation. Nucleospin Tissue or Tissue XS kits were used to extract DNA from CD4-enriched, CD8-enriched or PBMC samples, and a Qubit 2.0 fluorometer was used for quantification. The investigation overall reported the following: Healthy controls showed no age-related increase in CD8+ clonality, whereas patients did (Spearman r of about 0.53). The antigen targets of the expanded CD8+ clones were unknown, and absence from virus-specific databases did not rule out viral specificity. Rheumatoid arthritis patients and age-matched healthy controls did not significantly differ in CD8+ T-cell clonality. In about an eighth of the roughly 65 patients, more than 20% of CD8+ cells belonged to the largest CD8+ clone, while several identical CD8+ TCRB sequences were shared between blood and synovial fluid.

This sequence was found in a man aged 50 to 60 in good health. The sequencing sample was made of CD8+ T cells sorted from blood.

The DNA sequence reads TGTGCCAGCAGCCCCCGGGACAAACCCACCTACGAGCAGTACTTC. Protein translation: CASSPRDKPTYEQYF. The chain is made from TRBV11-3 and TRBJ2-7, with TRBD1 perhaps the D gene, on 6 matching bases. CDR1 is given as SGHNT and CDR2 as YENEEA, both from the germline V gene. V gives up 5 bases and J gives up 2 bases, and the segment between their germline ends measures 16 bases. The cysteine opens and the phenylalanine closes a CDR3 of 15 amino acids. Kept here is only the CDR3 DNA, which spans 45 bases and is read in frame from base 1.